The T cell receptor beta chain described here comes from a study of neurological immune-mediated disorders. The unsorted libraries originated from 2 million PBMCs that had been stored at -80 C. Between the trimmed V and J ends, which lost 1 base and 8 bases, there was a span of 15 bases. Germline CDR1 is SQVTM and CDR2 is ANQGSEA. The CDR3 sequence is 14 residues long. Study-wide results and limits: TCR clonal expansion peaked in HTLV-1-associated myelopathy patients and was lowest in multiple sclerosis patients. CDR3 amino acid sequences of expanded clones were not shared across subjects, a result suggesting private repertoires in all groups.

Synthesis of cDNA was accomplished via 5'RACE employing 10-nucleotide random UMIs. TCRdb independently ran MiXCR on the 5' RACE reads; one entry per CDR3 protein. This table has 30,000 to 40,000 distinct CDR3 sequences, roughly 7.3% appearing once. This clonotype was seen many times. Its antigen is undetermined. This TCR derives from a woman in her thirties or forties in good health. Sequencing input: PBMCs. This sequence joins TRBV29-1 and TRBJ2-1; weak D call: TRBD1 (6 bases). For the CDR3, the DNA is TGCAGCGTTGAAGCAGGGGCAGTATTCTATGAGCAGTTCTTC. It yields the protein CSVEAGAVFYEQFF.